This passage covers 11 T cell receptor beta chains from one sample sequenced in a study of cytomegalovirus exposure and HLA in healthy donors. 60 Vbeta and 13 Jbeta primers were used in PCR. Using immunoSEQ multiplex PCR, the repertoire was profiled, and TCRdb retains in-frame clones only, with some absent. This table has approximately 150,000 clones, about three quarters appearing once. The specimen sequenced was PBMCs. The receptors originated from a woman aged 25 to 45 in good health and CMV-seropositive.

This clone came up a few times. The gene calls are TRBV5-1 and TRBJ2-3, with D perhaps TRBD2 (5 bases). V was shortened by 3 bases and J by 2 bases, with 7 bases between the two germline ends. Germline assignment: CDR1 SGHRS and CDR2 YFSETQ. The CDR3 sequence is 13 residues long. For the CDR3, the DNA is TGCGCCAGCAGCTCGACTACCACAGATACGCAGTATTTT. It specifies CASSSTTTDTQYF.

The chain has TRBV6-4 and TRBJ2-7; D is ambiguous. This CDR3 comprises 15 residues. Germline CDR1 is MRHNA and CDR2 is SNTAGT. V was clipped by 8 bases and J by 3 bases, with 20 bases between them. CDR3 bases: TGTGCCAGCCCGAAGACTCGTACCCTTCTCTACGAGCAGTACTTC. It translates to CASPKTRTLLYEQYF.

The rearrangement joins TRBV6-6 to TRBJ1-5; possibly TRBD1 for D (5 bases). This CDR3 region has 13 residues. V gave up 6 bases and J gave up 5 bases, with 11 bases separating them. Germline CDR1 is MNHNY and CDR2 is SVGAGI (reference sequence). The chain's CDR3 is CASRDMNDQPQHF. CDR3 coding DNA: TGTGCCAGCAGGGACATGAATGATCAGCCCCAGCATTTT.

V gene TRBV15 combines with J gene TRBJ2-1; unclear D gene. Deletions cut 0 bases from V and 5 bases from J, with 8 bases between. Germline assignment: CDR1 LNHNV and CDR2 YYDKDF (reference sequence). CDR3 size: 14 residues. The CDR3, as DNA: TGTGCCACCAGCAGAGAACGAGGCAACAATGAGCAGTTCTTC. This codes for CATSRERGNNEQFF.

The V call is TRBV27, the J call TRBJ1-2, with TRBD1 matching 8 bases. Germline CDR1 reads MNHEY; CDR2 reads SMNVEV (reference sequence). There are 14 residues in the CDR3. Losses at the gene ends were 2 bases for V and 4 bases for J; bases not matched to a gene: 3. In nucleotides, the CDR3 is TGTGCCAGCAGTTTAGGACAGGGAGCCTATGGCTACACCTTC. It translates to CASSLGQGAYGYTF.

The CDR3 nucleotides read TGTGCCAGCAGCTTACCGACAGGGGCCGGCACCGGGGAGCTGTTTTTT. It codes for CASSLPTGAGTGELFF. The chain joins TRBV7-7 to TRBJ2-2; TRBD1 matches 8 bases. This CDR3 has 16 amino acids. The trim removed 2 bases at V and 4 bases at J, leaving 6 bases unmatched. Per the germline V gene, CDR1 is SSHAT and CDR2 is FNYEAQ (reference sequence).

The rearrangement uses TRBV4-1 and TRBJ1-3, with D unclear. This CDR3 contains 16 residues. Per germline, CDR1 MGHRA and CDR2 YSYEKL. Trimming removed 5 bases at V and 0 bases at J, with 14 bases between. The CDR3 bases are TGCGCCAGCAGCTTTGGGCAGGCAAGCTCTGGAAACACCATATATTTT. Its protein is CASSFGQASSGNTIYF.

V is TRBV6-5 and J is TRBJ1-1, with 9 nucleotides matching TRBD1. The CDR3 has 14 amino acids. Germline assignment: CDR1 MNHEY and CDR2 SVGAGI. The trim removed 4 bases at V and 2 bases at J, leaving 2 bases unmatched. CDR3 protein: CASSWDRVNTEAFF. Here the CDR3 DNA reads TGTGCCAGCAGTTGGGACAGGGTAAACACTGAAGCTTTCTTT.

The V call is TRBV2, the J call TRBJ1-1, with 9 bases aligning to TRBD1. With V trimmed by 11 bases and J by 0 bases, 10 bases remained unmatched. This CDR3 comprises 15 residues. Germline CDR1 SNHLY, CDR2 FYNNEI. CDR3 region: CAVQQGAGLNTEAFF. CDR3 DNA: TGTGCCGTCCAACAGGGGGCCGGGTTGAACACTGAAGCTTTCTTT.

This clone was observed a few times. The V gene is TRBV5-1, the J gene TRBJ1-1; D gene uncertain. Germline V gene data show CDR1 as SGHRS and CDR2 as YFSETQ. V lost 4 bases and J 1 base, leaving 14 bases between the germline ends. The CDR3 covers 15 residues. The CDR3 DNA is TGCGCCAGCAGCCCCAAGGTGAGGGCGAACACTGAAGCTTTCTTT. Translated, it gives CASSPKVRANTEAFF.

The J gene is TRBJ1-2, the V gene TRBV28; 7 nucleotides match TRBD1. The CDR3 contains 15 residues. The germline CDR1 and CDR2 sequences are MDHEN and SYDVKM. Trimming removed 5 bases from V and 4 bases from J; junction bases left unmatched: 10. In DNA form, the CDR3 reads TGTGCCAGCAGTCCTGTTCAGGGGGTTGTCTATGGCTACACCTTC. Protein product: CASSPVQGVVYGYTF.